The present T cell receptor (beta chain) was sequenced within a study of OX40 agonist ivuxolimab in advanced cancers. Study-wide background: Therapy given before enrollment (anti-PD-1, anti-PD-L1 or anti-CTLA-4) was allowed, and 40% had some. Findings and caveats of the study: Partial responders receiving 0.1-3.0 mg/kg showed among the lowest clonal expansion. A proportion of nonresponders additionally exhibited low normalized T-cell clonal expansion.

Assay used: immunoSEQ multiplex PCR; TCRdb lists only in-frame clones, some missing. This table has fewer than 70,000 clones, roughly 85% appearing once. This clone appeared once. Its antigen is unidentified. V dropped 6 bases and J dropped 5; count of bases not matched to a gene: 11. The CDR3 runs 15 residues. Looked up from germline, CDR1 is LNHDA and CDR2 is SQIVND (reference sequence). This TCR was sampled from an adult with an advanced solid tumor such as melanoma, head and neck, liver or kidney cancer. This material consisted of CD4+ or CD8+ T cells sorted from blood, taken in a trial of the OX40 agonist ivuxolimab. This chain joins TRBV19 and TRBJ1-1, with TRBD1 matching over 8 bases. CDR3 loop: CASSRGRRGETEAFF. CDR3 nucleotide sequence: TGTGCCAGTAGCAGGGGGCGGAGGGGCGAGACTGAAGCTTTCTTT.